This is a list of T cell receptor beta chains from one sample in a study of regulatory T cells in long-lasting Graves disease. TCRdb recomputed calls from the multiplex PCR reads with MiXCR, one row per CDR3 protein. This sample yields a few hundred thousand distinct CDR3 sequences, of which about 20% are seen a single time; over 25% belongs to the top ten. The sample in question was peripheral blood mononuclear cells (PBMCs), obtained when the disease was refractory, from a patient treated with antithyroid drugs. The receptor source for this set is a female donor with Graves disease. The CDR3 runs from the conserved cysteine through the conserved F or W. The size entry is marked missing in some rows and otherwise reads once, few, many or a size class.

J gene	clone size	V gene	CDR3 protein
TRBJ2-2	NA	TRBV3-1	CTSSQVPAGIMNTGELFF
TRBJ1-5	many	TRBV7-2	CASSLAGPDQPQHF
TRBJ1-6	NA	TRBV19	CASTPRDRGSSYNSPLHF
TRBJ1-2	many	TRBV7-2	CASSLVGTEYGYTF
TRBJ2-2	NA	TRBV4-2	CASSQESQGNTGELFF
TRBJ2-3	NA	TRBV20-1	CSAPTNSLDTQYF
TRBJ1-5	few	TRBV27	CASSFSGDNQPQHF
TRBJ2-7	NA	TRBV6-5	CASSYGGRLSYEQYF
TRBJ1-5	few	TRBV19	CASSPTSGGNQPQHF
TRBJ1-2	NA	TRBV7-9	CASSSVDRRNNYGYTF
TRBJ1-5	many	TRBV2	CASSEVQQPQHF
TRBJ2-2	NA	TRBV11-1	CASSSLGGTNTGELFF
TRBJ2-7	NA	TRBV10-3	CAISEFAYEQYF
TRBJ1-5	NA	TRBV6-2/TRBV6-3	CASSYGNQPQHF
TRBJ2-1	NA	TRBV28	CASRARVGLNEQFF
TRBJ1-5	NA	TRBV12-3/TRBV12-4	CASSLFRGNQPQHF
TRBJ1-5	many	TRBV2	CASSEVGVGNQPQHF
TRBJ2-7	NA	TRBV6-1	CASRTLGTAEQYF
TRBJ1-2	many	TRBV30	CAWSSYRRYGYTF
TRBJ1-2	many	TRBV7-2	CASRSGLRNYGYTF
TRBJ2-5	many	TRBV6-1	CASSESDYQGTQYF
TRBJ2-3	NA	TRBV6-1	CASSGGIEENTQYF
TRBJ2-5	NA	TRBV20-1	CSARDPKKGQQETQYF
TRBJ1-1	NA	TRBV18	CASSPDRTKDTEAFF
TRBJ1-5	many	TRBV2	CASNRDRTHSNQPQHF
TRBJ2-5	few	TRBV6-2/TRBV6-3	CASSYSLGTGGARGETQYF
TRBJ1-2	NA	TRBV5-1	CASSWTGESGYTF
TRBJ1-1	NA	TRBV4-2	CASSHLAGQDMNTEAFF
TRBJ2-5	many	TRBV6-1	CAALRESARKETQYF
TRBJ2-3	NA	TRBV28	CASSSHGTGTDTQYF
TRBJ2-7	few	TRBV30	CAWSGGSGSYEQYF
TRBJ1-5	many	TRBV6-2/TRBV6-3	CASIGTWSNQPQHF
TRBJ1-5	NA	TRBV18	CASSPFRLSYNQPQHF
TRBJ2-1	NA	TRBV19	CASSIDLLGTGNEQSF
TRBJ1-2	few	TRBV10-3	CAIKTGNYGYTF
TRBJ2-7	NA	TRBV13	CASSLDAGLEQYF